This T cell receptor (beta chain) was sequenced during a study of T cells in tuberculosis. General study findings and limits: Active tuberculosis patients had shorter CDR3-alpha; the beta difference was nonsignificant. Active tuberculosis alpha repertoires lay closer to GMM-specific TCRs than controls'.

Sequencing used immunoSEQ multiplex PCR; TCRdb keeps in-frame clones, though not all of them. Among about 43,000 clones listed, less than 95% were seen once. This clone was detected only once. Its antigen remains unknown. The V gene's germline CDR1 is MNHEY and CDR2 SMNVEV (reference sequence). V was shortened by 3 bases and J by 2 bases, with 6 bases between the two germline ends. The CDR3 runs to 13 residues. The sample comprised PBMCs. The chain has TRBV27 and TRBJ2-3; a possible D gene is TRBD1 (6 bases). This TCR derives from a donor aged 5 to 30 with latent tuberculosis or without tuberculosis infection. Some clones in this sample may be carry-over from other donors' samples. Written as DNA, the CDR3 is TGTGCCAGCAGTTTGGGACACACAGATACGCAGTATTTT. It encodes CASSLGHTDTQYF.